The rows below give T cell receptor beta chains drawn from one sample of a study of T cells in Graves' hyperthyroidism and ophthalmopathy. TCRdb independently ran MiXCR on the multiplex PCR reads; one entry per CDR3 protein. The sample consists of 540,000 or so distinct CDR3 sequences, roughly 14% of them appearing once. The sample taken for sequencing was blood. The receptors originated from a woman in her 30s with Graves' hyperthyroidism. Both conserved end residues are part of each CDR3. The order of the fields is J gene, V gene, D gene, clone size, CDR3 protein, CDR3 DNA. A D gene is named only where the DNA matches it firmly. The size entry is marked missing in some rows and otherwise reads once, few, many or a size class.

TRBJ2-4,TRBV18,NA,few,CASSNEGSNIQYF,TGTGCCAGCTCAAATGAGGGTTCAAACATTCAGTACTTC
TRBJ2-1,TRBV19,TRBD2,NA,CASSIASGIVDEQFF,TGTGCCAGTAGTATTGCTAGCGGGATAGTCGATGAGCAGTTCTTC
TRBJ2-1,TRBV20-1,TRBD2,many,CSATSGSSYNEQFF,TGCAGTGCTACCAGCGGGAGCTCCTACAATGAGCAGTTCTTC
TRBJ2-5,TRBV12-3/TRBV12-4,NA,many,CASTEGPGDIVQETQYF,TGTGCCAGCACCGAAGGGCCGGGGGATATCGTCCAAGAGACCCAGTACTTC
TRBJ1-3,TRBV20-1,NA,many,CSARHQPSGNTIYF,TGCAGTGCTAGGCACCAACCCTCTGGAAACACCATATATTTT
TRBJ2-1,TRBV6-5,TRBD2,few,CASSSYSGRGEQFF,TGTGCCAGCAGTTCCTATAGCGGGAGGGGTGAGCAGTTCTTC
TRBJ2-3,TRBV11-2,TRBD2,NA,CASSFSYAGVLDTQYF,TGTGCCAGCAGCTTCTCATACGCGGGAGTGCTAGATACGCAGTATTTT
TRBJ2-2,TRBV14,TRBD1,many,CASSQPGQGAGELFF,TGTGCCAGCAGCCAACCTGGACAGGGAGCCGGGGAGCTGTTTTTT
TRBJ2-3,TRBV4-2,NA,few,CASSQALQRSTDTQYF,TGTGCCAGCAGCCAAGCCCTTCAGAGAAGCACAGATACGCAGTATTTT
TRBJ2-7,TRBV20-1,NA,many,CSAKVGVYEQYF,TGCAGTGCTAAAGTCGGCGTTTACGAGCAGTACTTC
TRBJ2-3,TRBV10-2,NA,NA,CASSVGTGGTDTQYF,TGCGCCAGCAGTGTTGGAACGGGGGGCACAGATACGCAGTATTTT
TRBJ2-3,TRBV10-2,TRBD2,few,CATTNPYSGTSVSTDTQYF,TGCGCCACCACAAACCCCTACTCCGGGACTAGCGTAAGCACAGATACGCAGTATTTT
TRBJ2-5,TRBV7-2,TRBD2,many,CASSLSGRGQTQYF,TGTGCCAGCAGCCTTAGCGGGAGAGGACAGACCCAGTACTTC
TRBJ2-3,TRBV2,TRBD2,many,CASSVNSGNSDTQYF,TGTGCCAGCAGTGTTAATAGCGGGAACTCAGATACGCAGTATTTT
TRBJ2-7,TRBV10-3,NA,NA,CAISESDRGYEQYF,TGTGCCATCAGTGAGTCGGACAGAGGCTACGAGCAGTACTTC
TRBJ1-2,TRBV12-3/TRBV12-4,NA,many,CASSKQGEDYGYTF,TGTGCCAGCAGTAAACAGGGCGAGGACTATGGCTACACCTTC
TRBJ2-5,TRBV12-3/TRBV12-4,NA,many,CASSLVSPGFGRRETQYF,TGTGCCAGCAGTTTAGTTTCCCCTGGGTTTGGCCGAAGAGAGACCCAGTACTTC
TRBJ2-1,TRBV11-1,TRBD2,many,CASSSPPRLAENNEQFF,TGTGCCAGCAGCTCACCGCCCAGACTAGCGGAAAACAATGAGCAGTTCTTC
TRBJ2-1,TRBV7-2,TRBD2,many,CASSFAPGLAANEQFF,TGTGCCAGCAGCTTCGCCCCGGGACTAGCGGCGAATGAGCAGTTCTTC
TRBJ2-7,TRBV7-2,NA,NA,CASSLAGTILTEQYF,TGTGCCAGCAGCTTAGCCGGGACAATCCTGACCGAGCAGTACTTC
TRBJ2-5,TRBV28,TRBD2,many,CASSLSGGPSQETQYF,TGTGCCAGCAGTTTGTCGGGGGGGCCTTCACAAGAGACCCAGTACTTC
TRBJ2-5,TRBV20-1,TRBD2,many,CSARGTSGRKTQYF,TGCAGTGCTAGAGGGACTAGCGGGCGGAAGACCCAGTACTTC
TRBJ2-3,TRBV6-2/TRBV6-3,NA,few,CASNRRGTDTQYF,TGTGCCAGCAACCGGCGGGGCACAGATACGCAGTATTTT
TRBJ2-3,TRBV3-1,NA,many,CASSQRADTQYF,TGTGCCAGCAGCCAAAGGGCAGATACGCAGTATTTT
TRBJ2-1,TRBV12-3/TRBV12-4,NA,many,CASSFSGPRGEQFF,TGTGCCAGCAGTTTCTCGGGGCCGAGGGGTGAGCAGTTCTTC
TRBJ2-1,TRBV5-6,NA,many,CASSYNSGSNEQFF,TGTGCCAGCAGCTATAATAGCGGCAGCAATGAGCAGTTCTTC
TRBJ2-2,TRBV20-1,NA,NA,CSARDRASSNTGELFF,TGCAGTGCTAGAGATCGGGCTAGTTCGAACACCGGGGAGCTGTTTTTT
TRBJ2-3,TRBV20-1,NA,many,CSARPGSARTDTQYF,TGCAGTGCTAGGCCCGGTAGCGCCCGCACAGATACGCAGTATTTT
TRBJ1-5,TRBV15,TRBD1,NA,CATSRTGGPGQPQHF,TGTGCCACCAGCAGGACAGGGGGCCCCGGTCAGCCCCAGCATTTT
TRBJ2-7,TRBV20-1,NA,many,CSASRQSSSYEQYF,TGCAGTGCTAGCAGACAGTCGAGCTCCTACGAGCAGTACTTC
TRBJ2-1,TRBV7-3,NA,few,CASRKGGDLNNEQFF,TGTGCCAGCAGGAAAGGGGGGGACCTGAACAATGAGCAGTTCTTC
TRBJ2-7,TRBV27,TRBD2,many,CASSGTSAQEQYF,TGTGCCAGCAGTGGAACTAGCGCGCAGGAGCAGTACTTC
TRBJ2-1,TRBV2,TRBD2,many,CAARDYDNEQFF,TGTGCCGCCCGGGACTACGACAATGAGCAGTTCTTC
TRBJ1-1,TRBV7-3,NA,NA,CASSLIGDRMNTEAFF,TGTGCCAGCAGCTTAATAGGGGATCGGATGAACACTGAAGCTTTCTTT
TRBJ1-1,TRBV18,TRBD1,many,CASSPQGAFTEAFF,TGTGCCAGCTCACCCCAGGGGGCATTCACTGAAGCTTTCTTT
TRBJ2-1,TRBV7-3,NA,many,CASSLTWASDSYNEQFF,TGTGCCAGCAGCTTAACTTGGGCTAGCGACTCCTACAATGAGCAGTTCTTC
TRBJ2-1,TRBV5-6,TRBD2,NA,CASSLEASGRAHNEQFF,TGTGCCAGCAGCTTGGAGGCTAGCGGGAGGGCCCATAATGAGCAGTTCTTC
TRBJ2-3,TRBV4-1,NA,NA,CASRQGPTAADADTQYF,TGCGCCAGCAGGCAAGGTCCCACGGCTGCCGACGCGGATACGCAGTATTTT
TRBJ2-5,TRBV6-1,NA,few,CASSPQGSGETQYF,TGTGCCAGCAGTCCACAGGGTTCGGGGGAGACCCAGTACTTC
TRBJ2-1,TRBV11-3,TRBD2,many,CASSFREAGVNNEQFF,TGTGCCAGCAGCTTTCGGGAGGCGGGAGTTAACAATGAGCAGTTCTTC
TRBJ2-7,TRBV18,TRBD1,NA,CASSPGTGPHEQYF,TGTGCCAGCTCACCAGGGACAGGGCCCCACGAGCAGTACTTC